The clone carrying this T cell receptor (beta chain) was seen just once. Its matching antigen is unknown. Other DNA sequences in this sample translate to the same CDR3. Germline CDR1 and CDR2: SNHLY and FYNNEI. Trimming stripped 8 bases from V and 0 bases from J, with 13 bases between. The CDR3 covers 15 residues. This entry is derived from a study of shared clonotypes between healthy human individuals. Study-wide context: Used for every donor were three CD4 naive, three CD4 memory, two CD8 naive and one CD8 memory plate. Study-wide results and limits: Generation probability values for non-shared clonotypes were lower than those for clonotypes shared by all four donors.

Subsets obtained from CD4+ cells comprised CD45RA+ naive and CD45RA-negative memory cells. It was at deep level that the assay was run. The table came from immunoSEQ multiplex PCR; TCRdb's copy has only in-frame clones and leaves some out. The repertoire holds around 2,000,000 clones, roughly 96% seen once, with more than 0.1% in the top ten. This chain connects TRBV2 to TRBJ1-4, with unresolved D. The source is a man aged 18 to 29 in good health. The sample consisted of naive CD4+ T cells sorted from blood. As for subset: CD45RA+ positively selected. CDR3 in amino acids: CASSLGGTTNEKLFF. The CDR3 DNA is TGTGCCAGCTCCCTGGGCGGAACAACTAATGAAAAACTGTTTTTT.